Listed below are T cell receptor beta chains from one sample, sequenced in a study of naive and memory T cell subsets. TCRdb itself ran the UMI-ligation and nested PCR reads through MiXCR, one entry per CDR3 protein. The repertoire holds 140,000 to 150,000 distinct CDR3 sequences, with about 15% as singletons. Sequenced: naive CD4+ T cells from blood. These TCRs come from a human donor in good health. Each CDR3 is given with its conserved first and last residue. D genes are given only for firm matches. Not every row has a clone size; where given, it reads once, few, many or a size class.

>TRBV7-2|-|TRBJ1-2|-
CASSVQAGRGYTF
TGTGCCAGCAGCGTCCAGGCGGGTCGAGGCTACACCTTC
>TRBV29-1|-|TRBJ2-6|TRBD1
CSVLTGTGSSGANVLTF
TGCAGCGTGCTGACCGGGACAGGGAGCTCTGGGGCCAACGTCCTGACTTTC
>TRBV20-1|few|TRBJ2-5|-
CSALTLETQYF
TGCAGTGCTTTGACTTTAGAGACCCAGTACTTC
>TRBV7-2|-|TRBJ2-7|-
CASSVDGSSYEQYF
TGTGCCAGCAGCGTAGACGGAAGCTCCTACGAGCAGTACTTC
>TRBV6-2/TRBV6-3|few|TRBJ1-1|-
CASSESRGTEAFF
TGTGCCAGCAGCGAAAGCAGGGGTACTGAAGCTTTCTTT
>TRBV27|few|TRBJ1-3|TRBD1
CASSLSGTGSSGNTIYF
TGTGCCAGCAGTTTATCTGGGACAGGGAGCTCTGGAAACACCATATATTTT
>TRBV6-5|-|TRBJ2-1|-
CASSQDSRTKQFF
TGTGCCAGCAGTCAGGACAGTCGGACTAAGCAGTTCTTC
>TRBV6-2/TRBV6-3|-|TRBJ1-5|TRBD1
CASRLIRGRPQHF
TGTGCCAGCAGGCTCATCAGGGGGCGGCCCCAGCATTTT
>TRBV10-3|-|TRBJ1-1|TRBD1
CAISPTTGWDTEAFF
TGTGCCATCAGTCCTACGACAGGGTGGGACACTGAAGCTTTCTTT
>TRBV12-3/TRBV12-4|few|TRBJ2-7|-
CASSLIGGLTYEQYF
TGTGCCAGCAGTTTAATTGGGGGCCTAACCTACGAGCAGTACTTC
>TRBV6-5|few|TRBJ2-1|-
CASSYFNEQFF
TGTGCCAGCAGTTACTTCAATGAGCAGTTCTTC
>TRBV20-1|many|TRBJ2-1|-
CSAQDSPKDEQFF
TGCAGTGCCCAGGACTCTCCCAAGGATGAGCAGTTCTTC
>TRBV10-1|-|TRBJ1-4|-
CASSRGGPGEKLFF
TGCGCCAGCAGCCGCGGGGGGCCTGGTGAAAAACTGTTTTTT
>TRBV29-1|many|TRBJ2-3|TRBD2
CSVAGGTDTQYF
TGCAGCGTTGCGGGAGGTACAGATACGCAGTATTTT
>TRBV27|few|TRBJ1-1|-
CASSSPPGFGGTEAFF
TGTGCCAGCAGCTCTCCCCCCGGGTTCGGAGGCACTGAAGCTTTCTTT
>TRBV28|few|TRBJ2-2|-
CASRLGGYDTGELFF
TGTGCCAGCAGACTTGGGGGGTACGACACCGGGGAGCTGTTTTTT
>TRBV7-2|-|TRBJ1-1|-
CASSLWGSTEAFF
TGTGCCAGCAGCTTATGGGGAAGCACTGAAGCTTTCTTT
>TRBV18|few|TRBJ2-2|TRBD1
CASSPWRGQDPGAGELFF
TGTGCCAGCTCACCATGGAGAGGACAGGACCCTGGCGCCGGGGAGCTGTTTTTT
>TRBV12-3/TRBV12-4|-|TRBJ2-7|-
CASSKRDWGTYEQYF
TGTGCCAGCAGTAAGAGGGACTGGGGAACCTACGAGCAGTACTTC
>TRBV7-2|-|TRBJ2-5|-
CASRRLGRETQYF
TGTGCCAGCAGACGACTAGGCCGGGAGACCCAGTACTTC
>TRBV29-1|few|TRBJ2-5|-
CSAGAQGGTQYF
TGCAGCGCGGGGGCCCAGGGAGGGACCCAGTACTTC
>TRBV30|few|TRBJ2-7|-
CACSTSPRSYEQYF
TGTGCCTGCAGCACTAGCCCCCGCTCCTACGAGCAGTACTTC
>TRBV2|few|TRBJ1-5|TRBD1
CASSIPPGQGAGSNQPQHF
TGTGCCAGCAGTATACCCCCGGGACAGGGGGCCGGTAGCAATCAGCCCCAGCATTTT
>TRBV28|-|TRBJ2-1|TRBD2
CASSFGLAGSPVRQFF
TGTGCCAGCAGTTTCGGGCTAGCGGGCTCTCCCGTCAGGCAGTTCTTC
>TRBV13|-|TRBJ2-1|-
CASSLGGSRYNEQFF
TGTGCCAGCAGCTTAGGCGGGAGTAGATACAATGAGCAGTTCTTC
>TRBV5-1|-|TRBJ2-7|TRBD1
CASSLQTGGGYEQYF
TGCGCCAGCAGCCTACAGACAGGGGGCGGATACGAGCAGTACTTC
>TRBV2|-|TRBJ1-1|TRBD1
CASSQQGGRTEAFF
TGTGCCAGCAGTCAACAGGGGGGACGCACTGAAGCTTTCTTT